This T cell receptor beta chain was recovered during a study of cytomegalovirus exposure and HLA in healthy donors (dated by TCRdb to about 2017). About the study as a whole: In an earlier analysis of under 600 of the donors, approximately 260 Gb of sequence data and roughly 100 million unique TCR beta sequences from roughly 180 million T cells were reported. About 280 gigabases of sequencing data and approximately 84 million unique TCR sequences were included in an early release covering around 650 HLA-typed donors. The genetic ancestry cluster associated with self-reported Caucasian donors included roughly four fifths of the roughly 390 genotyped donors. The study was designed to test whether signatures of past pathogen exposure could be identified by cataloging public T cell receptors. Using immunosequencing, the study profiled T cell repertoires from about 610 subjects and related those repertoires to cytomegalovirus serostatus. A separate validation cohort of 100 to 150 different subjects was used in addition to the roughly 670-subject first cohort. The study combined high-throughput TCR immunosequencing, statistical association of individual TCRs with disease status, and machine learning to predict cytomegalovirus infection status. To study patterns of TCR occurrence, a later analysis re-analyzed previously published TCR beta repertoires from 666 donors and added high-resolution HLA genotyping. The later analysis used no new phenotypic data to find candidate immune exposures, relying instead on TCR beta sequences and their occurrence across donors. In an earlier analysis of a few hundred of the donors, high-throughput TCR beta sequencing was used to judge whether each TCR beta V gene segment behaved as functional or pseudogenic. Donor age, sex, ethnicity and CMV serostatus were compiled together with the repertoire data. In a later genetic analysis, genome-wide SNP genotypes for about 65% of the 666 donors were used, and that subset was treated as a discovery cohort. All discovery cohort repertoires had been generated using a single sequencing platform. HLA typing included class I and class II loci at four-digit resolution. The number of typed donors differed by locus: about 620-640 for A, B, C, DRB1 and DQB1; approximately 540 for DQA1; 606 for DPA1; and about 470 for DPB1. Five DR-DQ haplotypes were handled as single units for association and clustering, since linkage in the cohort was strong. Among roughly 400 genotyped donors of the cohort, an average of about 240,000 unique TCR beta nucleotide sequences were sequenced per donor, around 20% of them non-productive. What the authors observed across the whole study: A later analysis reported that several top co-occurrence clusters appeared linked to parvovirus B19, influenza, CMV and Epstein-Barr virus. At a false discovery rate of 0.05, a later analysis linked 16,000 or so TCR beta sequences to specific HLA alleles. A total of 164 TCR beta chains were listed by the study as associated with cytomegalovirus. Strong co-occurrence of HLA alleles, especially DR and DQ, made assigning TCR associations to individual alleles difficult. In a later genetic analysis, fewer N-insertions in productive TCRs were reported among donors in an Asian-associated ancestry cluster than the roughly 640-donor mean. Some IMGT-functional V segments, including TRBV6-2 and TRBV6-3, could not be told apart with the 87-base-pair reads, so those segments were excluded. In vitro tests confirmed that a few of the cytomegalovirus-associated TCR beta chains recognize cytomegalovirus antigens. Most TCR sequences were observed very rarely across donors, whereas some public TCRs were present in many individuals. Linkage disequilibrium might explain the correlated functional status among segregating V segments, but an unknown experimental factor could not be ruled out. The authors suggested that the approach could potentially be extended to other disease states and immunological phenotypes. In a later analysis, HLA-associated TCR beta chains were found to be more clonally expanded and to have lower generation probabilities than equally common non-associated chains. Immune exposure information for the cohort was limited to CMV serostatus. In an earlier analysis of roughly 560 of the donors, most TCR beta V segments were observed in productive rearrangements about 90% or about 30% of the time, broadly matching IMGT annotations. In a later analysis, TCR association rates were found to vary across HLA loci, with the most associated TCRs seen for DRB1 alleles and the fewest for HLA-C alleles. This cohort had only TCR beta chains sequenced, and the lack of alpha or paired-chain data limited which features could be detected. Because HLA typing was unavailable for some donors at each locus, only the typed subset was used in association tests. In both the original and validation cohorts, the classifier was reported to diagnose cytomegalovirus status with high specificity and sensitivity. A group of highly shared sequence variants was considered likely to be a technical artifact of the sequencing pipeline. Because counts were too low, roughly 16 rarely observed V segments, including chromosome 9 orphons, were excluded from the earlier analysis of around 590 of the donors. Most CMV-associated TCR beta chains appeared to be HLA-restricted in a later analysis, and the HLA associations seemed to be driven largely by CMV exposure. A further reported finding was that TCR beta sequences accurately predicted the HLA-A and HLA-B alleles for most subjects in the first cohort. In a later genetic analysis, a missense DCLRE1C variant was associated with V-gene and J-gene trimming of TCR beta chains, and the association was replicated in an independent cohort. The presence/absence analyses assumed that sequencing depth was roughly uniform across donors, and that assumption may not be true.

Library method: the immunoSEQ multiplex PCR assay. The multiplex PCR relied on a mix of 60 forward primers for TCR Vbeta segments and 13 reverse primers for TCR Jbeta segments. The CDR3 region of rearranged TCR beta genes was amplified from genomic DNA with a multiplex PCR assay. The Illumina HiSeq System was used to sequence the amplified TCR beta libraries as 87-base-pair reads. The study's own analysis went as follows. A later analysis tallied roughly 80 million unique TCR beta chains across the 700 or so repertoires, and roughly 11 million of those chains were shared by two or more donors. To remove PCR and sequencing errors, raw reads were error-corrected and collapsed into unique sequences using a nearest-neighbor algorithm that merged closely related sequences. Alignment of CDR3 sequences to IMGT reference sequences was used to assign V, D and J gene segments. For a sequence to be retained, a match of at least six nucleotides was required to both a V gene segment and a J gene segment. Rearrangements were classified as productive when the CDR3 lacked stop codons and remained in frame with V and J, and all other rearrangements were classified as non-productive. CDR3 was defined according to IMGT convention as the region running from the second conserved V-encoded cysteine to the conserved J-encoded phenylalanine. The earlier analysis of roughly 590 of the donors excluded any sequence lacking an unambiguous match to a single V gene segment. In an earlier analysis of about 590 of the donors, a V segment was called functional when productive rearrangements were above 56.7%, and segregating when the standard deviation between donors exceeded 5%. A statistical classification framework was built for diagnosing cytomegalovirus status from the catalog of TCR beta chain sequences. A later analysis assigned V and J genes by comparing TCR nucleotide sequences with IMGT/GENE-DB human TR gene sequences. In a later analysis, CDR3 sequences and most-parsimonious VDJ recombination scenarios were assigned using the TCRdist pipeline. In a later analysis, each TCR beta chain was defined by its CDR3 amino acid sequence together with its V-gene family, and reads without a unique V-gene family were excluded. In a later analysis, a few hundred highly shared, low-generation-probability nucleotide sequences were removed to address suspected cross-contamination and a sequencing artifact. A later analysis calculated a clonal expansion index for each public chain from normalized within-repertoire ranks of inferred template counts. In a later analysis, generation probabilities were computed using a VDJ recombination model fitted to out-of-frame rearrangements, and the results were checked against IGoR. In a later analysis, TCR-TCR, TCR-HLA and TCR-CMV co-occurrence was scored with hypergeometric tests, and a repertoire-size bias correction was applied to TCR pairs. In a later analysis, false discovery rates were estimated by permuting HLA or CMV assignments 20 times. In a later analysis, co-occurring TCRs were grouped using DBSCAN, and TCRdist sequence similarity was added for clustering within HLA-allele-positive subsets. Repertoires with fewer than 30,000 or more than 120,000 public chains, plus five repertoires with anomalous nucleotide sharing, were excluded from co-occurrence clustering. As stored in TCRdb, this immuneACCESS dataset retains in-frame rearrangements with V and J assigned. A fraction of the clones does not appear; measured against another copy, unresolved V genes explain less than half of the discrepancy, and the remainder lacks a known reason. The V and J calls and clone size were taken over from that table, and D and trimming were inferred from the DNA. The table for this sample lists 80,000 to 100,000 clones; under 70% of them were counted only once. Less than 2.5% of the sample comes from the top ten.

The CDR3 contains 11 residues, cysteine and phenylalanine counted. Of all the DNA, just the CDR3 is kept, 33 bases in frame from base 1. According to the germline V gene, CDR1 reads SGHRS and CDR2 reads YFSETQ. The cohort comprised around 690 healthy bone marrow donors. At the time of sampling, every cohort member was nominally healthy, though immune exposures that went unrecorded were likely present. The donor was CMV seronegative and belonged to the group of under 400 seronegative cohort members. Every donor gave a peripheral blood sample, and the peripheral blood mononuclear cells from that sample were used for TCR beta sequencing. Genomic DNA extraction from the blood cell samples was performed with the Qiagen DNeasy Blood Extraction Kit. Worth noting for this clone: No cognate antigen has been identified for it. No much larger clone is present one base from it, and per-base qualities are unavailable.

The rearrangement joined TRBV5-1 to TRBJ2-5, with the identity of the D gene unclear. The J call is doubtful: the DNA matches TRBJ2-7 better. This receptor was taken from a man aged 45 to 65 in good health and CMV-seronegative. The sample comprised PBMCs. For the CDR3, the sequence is CASSTHYEQYF. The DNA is TGCGCCAGCAGCACACACTACGAGCAGTACTTC.